This T cell receptor (beta chain) originates from a study of blood T cell repertoires in COVID-19 (dated by TCRdb to about 2020). A note on the overall study: Samples from collaborators originated in the United States, Italy and Spain and spanned both the acute and convalescent phases of COVID-19. The material from the prospective study consisted of cDNA or gDNA derived from T cells, B-cell-depleted T cells, or PBMCs. Deeply sampled blood TCRbeta repertoires from subjects exposed to, actively infected with, or recovered from COVID-19 were included in the dataset. The repertoires were released in a freely available public database intended as a resource for research on the immune response to SARS-CoV-2. The samples were drawn from the first 160 participants of the ongoing ImmuneRACE study and from 1,254 subjects provided by 6 global collaborators. A de-identified subject ID, COVID-19 status, age in years and sex were almost always included in the sample metadata. Where available, HLA class I and class II types were taken from metadata supplied by the sample provider and were not determined by assay-based typing. Paper-wide results and their limitations: The quantity of clinical and demographic metadata differed by source and by participant and was supplied without curation.

The CDR3 numbers 14 residues from cysteine through phenylalanine. Kept here is only the CDR3 DNA, which spans 42 bases and is read in frame from base 1. CDR1 and CDR2, per the germline V gene (reference sequence), are SGHKS and YYEKEE. The germline V end is reduced by 5 bases and the J end by 1 base; junction bases left unmatched: 5. This clone was observed a handful of times. The antigen it binds to is not known. Nothing much larger sits one base from this clone, and base qualities are not available. TCRbeta CDR3 regions were amplified from genomic DNA by means of the immunoSEQ Assay, a bias-controlled multiplex PCR. For the original study's pipeline: Within the assay, amplification of reference gene primers was used to estimate how many nucleated cells each sample contained. Sequence reads were collapsed and filtered to measure the absolute abundance of every unique TCRbeta CDR3 rearrangement. For each sample, productive Simpson clonality was calculated by taking the square root of Simpson's diversity index across productive rearrangements. TCRdb mirrors the immuneACCESS table, restricted to in-frame sequences. Some clones are absent from its copies; in checked studies, under half trace to an unresolved V gene, and the reason for the others is unknown. The DNA was the basis for D and trimming; V, J and clone size are from that table. This sample lists under 200,000 clones; 82% were detected once. Approximately 10% of the sample belongs to the ten largest clones.

Enrolling through a virtual design, the prospective study's participants ranged in age from roughly 18 to 95 years and lived across 20 to 30 United States geographic areas. Cohort assignment in the prospective study relied on participant-reported clinical history from a screening survey and a study questionnaire. For ImmuneRACE Cohort 3, a participant was defined as recovered based on two consecutive negative NP/OP PCR tests, clearance by a healthcare professional, or resolution of symptoms. In the prospective study, mobile phlebotomists collected whole blood, serum and a nasopharyngeal or oropharyngeal swab from each participant. Additional blood draws and questionnaires over an approximately 2-month period could optionally be provided by prospective study participants. Blood samples from the prospective study were shipped frozen or at room temperature prior to DNA extraction.

This TCR was sampled from a man between 50 and 59 years old who had recovered from COVID-19. The sequenced sample consisted of PBMCs or T cells enriched from blood (not recorded which). This chain joins TRBV5-5 to TRBJ2-7; 8 bases in the middle match TRBD2. The CDR3 protein: CASRLSGDSYEQYF. The DNA is as follows: TGTGCCAGCAGGCTTAGCGGGGATTCCTACGAGCAGTACTTC.